The source of this TCR beta chain is a study of T cell repertoires in cytomegalovirus infection. On the study more broadly: Newly reported HLA-C-restricted and thoroughly characterized HLA-B-restricted CMV epitopes were employed. Overall study results and limits: Summed frequency of shared TCR beta families picked out CMV carriers who also had the relevant HLA.

A note on this clonotype: Its target is not known.

CDR3 length: 17 amino acids. V dropped 2 bases and J dropped 8; count of bases not matched to a gene: 13. In germline, CDR1 is MNHNS, CDR2 SASEGT. From the reads, TCRdb called clonotypes with MiXCR, one entry per CDR3 protein. In the table there are hundreds of thousands of distinct CDR3 sequences, 25% to 35% of which are singletons. This TCR came from a human donor in good health (CMV status not recorded). Some clones in this sample may be carry-over from other donors' samples. The chain recombines TRBV6-1 with TRBJ1-2; 11 bases map to TRBD1. This specimen consisted of cultured PBMCs, obtained from culture after CMV antigen stimulation. The CDR3 loop is CASSEPRDRGSEGGYTF. The CDR3, as DNA: TGTGCCAGCAGTGAACCCCGGGACAGGGGGTCAGAGGGGGGCTACACCTTC.